This note documents a single TCR beta chain sequence. Its antigen is undetermined. These data belong to a study of T cell responses to AZD1222 COVID-19 vaccine. General study results and limits: Sampling captured repertoires only after the peak T cell response.

Per the germline V gene, CDR1 is KGHDR and CDR2 is SFDVKD. The length of the CDR3 is 16 residues. The V end was cut by 4 bases, the J end by 2 bases, with 16 bases between. Clones were read by immunoSEQ multiplex PCR, and TCRdb kept only the in-frame ones, dropping some. In the table there are fewer than 130,000 clones, around 80% of which are singletons. The starting material was peripheral blood, obtained on day 0 of AZD1222 vaccination. The TCR comes from an adult in good health. V usage is TRBV24-1 and J usage is TRBJ2-5; D unclear. This CDR3 reads CATSDNKSPTQETQYF. In nucleotides, the CDR3 is TGTGCCACCAGTGACAATAAATCCCCCACTCAAGAGACCCAGTACTTC.